The entry below describes one TCR beta chain. Its target is not known. Researchers defined stable Graves' hyperthyroidism as no ophthalmopathy progression within 18 months. Aged 18 to 65, the patients had hyperthyroidism that was newly diagnosed and had lasted under 2 months. This sample is part of a study of T cells in Graves' hyperthyroidism and ophthalmopathy. Study findings and constraints: A model of 13 V-J features distinguished ophthalmopathy from stable hyperthyroidism. Within blood appeared most thyroid clonotypes that had expanded above 0.001.

RNA transcripts yielded amplified TCR beta CDR3 regions. HTBI primers drove first-round RT-PCR of the TCR CDR3. TCRdb fed the multiplex PCR reads into MiXCR, producing one record per CDR3 protein. Here the sample spans about 840,000 distinct CDR3 sequences, 35% to 40% being singletons. The CDR3 length is 12 residues. The germline gives CDR1 ENHRY, CDR2 SYGVKD. J was trimmed by 9 bases and V by 10 bases; bases with no gene match: 6. The V and J genes are TRBV10-3 and TRBJ1-5; TRBD1 agrees at 10 bases. The material sequenced was blood. This receptor was obtained from a man aged 18 to 30 with Graves' hyperthyroidism. CDR3 sequence reads: CATGTGEGPQHF. As DNA, the CDR3 is TGTGCCACCGGGACAGGGGAAGGGCCCCAGCATTTT.